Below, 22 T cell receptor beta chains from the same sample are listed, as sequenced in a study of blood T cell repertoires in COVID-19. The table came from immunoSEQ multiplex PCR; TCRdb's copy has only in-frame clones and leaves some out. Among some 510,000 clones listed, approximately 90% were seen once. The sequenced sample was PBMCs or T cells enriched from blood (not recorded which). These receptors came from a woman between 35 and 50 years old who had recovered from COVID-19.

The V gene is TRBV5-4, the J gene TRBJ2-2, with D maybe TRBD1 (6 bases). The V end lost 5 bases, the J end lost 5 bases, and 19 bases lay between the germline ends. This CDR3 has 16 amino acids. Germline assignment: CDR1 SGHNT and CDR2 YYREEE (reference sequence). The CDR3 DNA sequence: TGTGCCAGCAGGCTCCGTACCGGGACACGAACCGGGGAGCTGTTTTTT. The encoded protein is CASRLRTGTRTGELFF.

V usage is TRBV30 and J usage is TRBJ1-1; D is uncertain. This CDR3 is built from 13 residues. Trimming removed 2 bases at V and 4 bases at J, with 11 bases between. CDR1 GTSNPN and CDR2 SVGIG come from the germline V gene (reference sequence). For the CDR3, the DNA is TGTGCCTGGAGTCTCCTCGGACTCACTGAAGCTTTCTTT. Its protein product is CAWSLLGLTEAFF. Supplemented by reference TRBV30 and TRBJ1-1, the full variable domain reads SQTIHQWPATLVQPVGSPLSLECTVEGTSNPNLYWYRQAAGRGLQLLFYSVGIGQISSEVPQNLSASRPQDRQFILSSKKLLLSDSGFYLCAWSLLGLTEAFFGQGTRLTVV.

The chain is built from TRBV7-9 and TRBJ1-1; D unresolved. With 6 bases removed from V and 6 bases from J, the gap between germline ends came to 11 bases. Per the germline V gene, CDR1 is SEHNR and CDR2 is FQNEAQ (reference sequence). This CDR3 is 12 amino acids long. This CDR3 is CASSRGPSEAFF. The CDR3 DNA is TGTGCCAGCAGTCGAGGCCCTTCTGAAGCTTTCTTT.

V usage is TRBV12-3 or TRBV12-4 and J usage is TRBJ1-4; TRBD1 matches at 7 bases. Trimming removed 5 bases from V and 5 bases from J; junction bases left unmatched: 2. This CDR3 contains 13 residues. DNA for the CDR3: TGTGCCAGCAGTCGACAGGGCAATGAAAAACTGTTTTTT. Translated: CASSRQGNEKLFF.

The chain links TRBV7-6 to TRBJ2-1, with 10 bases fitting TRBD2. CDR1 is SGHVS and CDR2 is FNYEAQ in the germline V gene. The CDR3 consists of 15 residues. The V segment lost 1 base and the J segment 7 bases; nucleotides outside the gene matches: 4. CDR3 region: CASSLVGLAPNEQFF. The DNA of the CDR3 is TGTGCCAGCAGCTTAGTGGGACTAGCGCCTAATGAGCAGTTCTTC.

CDR3: CASSYPGEGGTGELFF. The CDR3 bases are TGTGCCAGCAGTTACCCCGGGGAAGGGGGCACCGGGGAGCTGTTTTTT. This sequence joins TRBV6-5 and TRBJ2-2; tentatively, D is TRBD1 (6 bases). Germline values: CDR1 MNHEY, CDR2 SVGAGI. The length of the CDR3 is 16 residues. The V end lost 2 bases, the J end lost 4 bases, and 14 bases lay between the germline ends.

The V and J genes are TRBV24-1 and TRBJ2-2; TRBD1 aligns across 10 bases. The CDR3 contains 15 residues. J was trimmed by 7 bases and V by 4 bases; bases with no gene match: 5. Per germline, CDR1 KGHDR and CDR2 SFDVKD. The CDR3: CATSDLGQGIGELFF. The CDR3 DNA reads TGTGCCACCAGTGACCTGGGACAGGGGATCGGGGAGCTGTTTTTT.

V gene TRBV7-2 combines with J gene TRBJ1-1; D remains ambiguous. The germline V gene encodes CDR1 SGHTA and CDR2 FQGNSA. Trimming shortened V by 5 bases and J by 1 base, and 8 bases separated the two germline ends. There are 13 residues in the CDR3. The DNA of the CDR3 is TGTGCCAGCAGCAACCTATGGAACACTGAAGCTTTCTTT. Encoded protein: CASSNLWNTEAFF.

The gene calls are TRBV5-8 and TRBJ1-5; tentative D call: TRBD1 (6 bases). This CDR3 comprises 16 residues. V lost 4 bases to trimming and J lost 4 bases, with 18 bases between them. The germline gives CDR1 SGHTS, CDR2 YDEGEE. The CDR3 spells CASSQNPGQINQPQHF. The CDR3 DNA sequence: TGTGCCAGCAGCCAAAACCCCGGACAGATTAATCAGCCCCAGCATTTT. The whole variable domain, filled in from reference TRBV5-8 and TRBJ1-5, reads EAGVTQSPTHLIKTRGQQATLRCSPISGHTSVYWYQQALGLGLQFLLWYDEGEERNRGNFPPRFSGRQFPNYSSELNVNALELEDSALYLCASSQNPGQINQPQHFGDGTRLSIL.

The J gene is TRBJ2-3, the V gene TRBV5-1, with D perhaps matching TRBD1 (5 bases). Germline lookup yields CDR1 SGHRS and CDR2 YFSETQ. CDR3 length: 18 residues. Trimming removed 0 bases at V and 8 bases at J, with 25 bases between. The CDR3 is CASSLASGQGFGKATQYF. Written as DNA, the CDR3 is TGCGCCAGCAGCTTGGCCTCGGGTCAGGGCTTTGGTAAAGCTACGCAGTATTTT.

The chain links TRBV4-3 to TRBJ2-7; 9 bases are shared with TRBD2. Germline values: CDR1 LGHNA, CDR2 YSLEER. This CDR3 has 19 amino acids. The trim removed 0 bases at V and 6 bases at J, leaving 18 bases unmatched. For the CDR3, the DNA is TGCGCCAGCAGCCAAGAAATACCCCCCGGGTTAGCGGGAGTTGGCGAGCAGTACTTC. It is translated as CASSQEIPPGLAGVGEQYF.

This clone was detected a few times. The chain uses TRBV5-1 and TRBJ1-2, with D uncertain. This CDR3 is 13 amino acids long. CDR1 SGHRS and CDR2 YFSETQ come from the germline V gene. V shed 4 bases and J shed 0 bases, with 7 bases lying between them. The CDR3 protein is CASSPGTNYGYTF. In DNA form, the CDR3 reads TGCGCCAGCAGCCCGGGTACTAACTATGGCTACACCTTC. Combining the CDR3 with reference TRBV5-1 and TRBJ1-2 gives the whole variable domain KAGVTQTPRYLIKTRGQQVTLSCSPISGHRSVSWYQQTPGQGLQFLFEYFSETQRNKGNFPGRFSGRQFSNSRSEMNVSTLELGDSALYLCASSPGTNYGYTFGSGTRLTVV.

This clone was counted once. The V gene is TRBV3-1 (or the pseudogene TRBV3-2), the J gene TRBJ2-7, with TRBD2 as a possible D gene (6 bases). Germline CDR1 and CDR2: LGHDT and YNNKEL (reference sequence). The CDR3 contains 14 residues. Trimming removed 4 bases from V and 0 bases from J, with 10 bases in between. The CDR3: CASSLRGNSYEQYF. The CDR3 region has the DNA TGTGCCAGCAGCCTCCGCGGGAACTCCTACGAGCAGTACTTC.

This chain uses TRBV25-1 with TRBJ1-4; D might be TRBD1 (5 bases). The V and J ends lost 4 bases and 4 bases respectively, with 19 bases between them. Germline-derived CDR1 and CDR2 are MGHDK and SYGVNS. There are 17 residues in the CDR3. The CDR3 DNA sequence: TGTGCCAGCAGTGTTTGGCAGGGAAAAGGAGATAATGAAAAACTGTTTTTT. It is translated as CASSVWQGKGDNEKLFF. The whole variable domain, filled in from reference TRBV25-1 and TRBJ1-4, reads EADIYQTPRYLVIGTGKKITLECSQTMGHDKMYWYQQDPGMELHLIHYSYGVNSTEKGDLSSESTVSRIRTEHFPLTLESARPSHTSQYLCASSVWQGKGDNEKLFFGSGTQLSVL.

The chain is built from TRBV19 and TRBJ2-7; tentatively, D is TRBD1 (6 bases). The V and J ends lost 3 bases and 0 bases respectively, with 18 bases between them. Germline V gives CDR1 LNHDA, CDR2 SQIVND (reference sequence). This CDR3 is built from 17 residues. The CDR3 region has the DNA TGTGCCAGTAGTATCGACTCAGGGACACACCACTCCTACGAGCAGTACTTC. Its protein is CASSIDSGTHHSYEQYF.

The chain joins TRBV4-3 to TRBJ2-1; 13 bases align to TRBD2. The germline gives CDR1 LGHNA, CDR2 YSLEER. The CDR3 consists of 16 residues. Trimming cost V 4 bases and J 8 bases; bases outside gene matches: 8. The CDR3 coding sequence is TGCGCCAGCAGCCGCCAACTAGCGGGAGGGATCGATGAGCAGTTCTTC. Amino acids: CASSRQLAGGIDEQFF.

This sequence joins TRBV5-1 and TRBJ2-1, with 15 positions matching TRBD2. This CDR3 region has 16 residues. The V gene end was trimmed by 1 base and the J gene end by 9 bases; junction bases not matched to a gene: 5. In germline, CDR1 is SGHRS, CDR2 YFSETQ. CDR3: CASSLIGLAGGTEQFF. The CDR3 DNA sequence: TGCGCCAGCAGCTTGATCGGACTAGCGGGAGGGACTGAGCAGTTCTTC.

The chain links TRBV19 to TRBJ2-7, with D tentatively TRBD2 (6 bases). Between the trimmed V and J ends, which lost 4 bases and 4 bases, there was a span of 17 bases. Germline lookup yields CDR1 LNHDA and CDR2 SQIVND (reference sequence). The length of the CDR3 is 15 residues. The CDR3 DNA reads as TGTGCCAGTAGTAGACCCCCCCCGGGAGCTTACGAGCAGTACTTC. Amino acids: CASSRPPPGAYEQYF. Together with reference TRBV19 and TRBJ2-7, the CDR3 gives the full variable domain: DGGITQSPKYLFRKEGQNVTLSCEQNLNHDAMYWYRQDPGQGLRLIYYSQIVNDFQKGDIAEGYSVSREKKESFPLTVTSAQKNPTAFYLCASSRPPPGAYEQYFGPGTRLTVT.

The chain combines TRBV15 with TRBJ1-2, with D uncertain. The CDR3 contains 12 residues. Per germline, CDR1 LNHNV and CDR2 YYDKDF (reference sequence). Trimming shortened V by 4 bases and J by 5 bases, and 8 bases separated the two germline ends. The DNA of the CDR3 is TGTGCCACCAGCACGGTCGGGTATGGCTACACCTTC. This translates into CATSTVGYGYTF.

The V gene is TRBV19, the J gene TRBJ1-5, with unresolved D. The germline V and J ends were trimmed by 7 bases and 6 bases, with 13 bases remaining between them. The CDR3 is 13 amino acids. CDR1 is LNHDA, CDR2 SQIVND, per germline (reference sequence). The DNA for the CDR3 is TGTGCCAGTACTGGTTTTGAGGTTCAGCCCCAGCATTTT. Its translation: CASTGFEVQPQHF.

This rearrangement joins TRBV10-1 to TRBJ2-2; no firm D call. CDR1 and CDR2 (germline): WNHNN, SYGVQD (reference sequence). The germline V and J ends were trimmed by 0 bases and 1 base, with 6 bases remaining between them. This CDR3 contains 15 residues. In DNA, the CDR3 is TGCGCCAGCAGTGAGTCGTCAGGGAACACCGGGGAGCTGTTTTTT. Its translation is CASSESSGNTGELFF.

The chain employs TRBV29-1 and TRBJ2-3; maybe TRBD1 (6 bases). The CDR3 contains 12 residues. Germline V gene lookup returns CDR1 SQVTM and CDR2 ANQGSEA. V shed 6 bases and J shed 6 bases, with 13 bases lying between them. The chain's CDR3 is CSVRSGVDTQYF. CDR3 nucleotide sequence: TGCAGCGTCCGGTCAGGGGTGGATACGCAGTATTTT.